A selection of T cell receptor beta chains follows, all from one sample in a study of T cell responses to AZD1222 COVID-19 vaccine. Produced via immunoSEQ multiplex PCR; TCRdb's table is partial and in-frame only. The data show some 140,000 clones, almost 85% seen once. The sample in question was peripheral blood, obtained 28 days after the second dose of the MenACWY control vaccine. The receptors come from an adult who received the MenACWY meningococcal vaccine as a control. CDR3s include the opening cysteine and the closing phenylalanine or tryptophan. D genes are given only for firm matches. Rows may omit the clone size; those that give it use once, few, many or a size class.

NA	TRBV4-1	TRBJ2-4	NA	CASSQPMLAGKNIQYF	TGCGCCAGCAGCCAACCGATGCTGGCGGGCAAAAACATTCAGTACTTC
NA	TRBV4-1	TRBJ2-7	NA	CASSQSPTRGSEQYF	TGCGCCAGCAGCCAATCCCCAACCCGGGGAAGCGAGCAGTACTTC
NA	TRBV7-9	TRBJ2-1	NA	CASSLGVWGEKNEQFF	TGTGCCAGCAGCTTAGGCGTTTGGGGCGAGAAAAATGAGCAGTTCTTC
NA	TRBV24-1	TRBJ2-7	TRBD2	CATSPRGGQDYEQYF	TGTGCCACCAGCCCTAGGGGAGGGCAAGACTACGAGCAGTACTTC
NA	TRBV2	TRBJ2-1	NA	CASRDRSSYNEQFF	TGTGCCAGCAGGGACAGAAGCTCCTACAATGAGCAGTTCTTC
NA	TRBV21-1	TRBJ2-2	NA	CASSSDGDRKIAPGELFF	TGTGCCAGCAGCTCCGATGGGGACAGAAAGATTGCCCCCGGGGAGCTGTTTTTT
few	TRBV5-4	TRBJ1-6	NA	CASSSEVRNSPLHF	TGTGCCAGCAGCTCTGAAGTTCGGAATTCACCCCTCCACTTT
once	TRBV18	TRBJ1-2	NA	CASSPTESNYGYTF	TGTGCCAGCTCACCAACGGAATCAAACTATGGCTACACCTTC
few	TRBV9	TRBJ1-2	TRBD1	CASSAGSWAGGYDGYTF	TGTGCCAGCAGCGCGGGATCGTGGGCAGGGGGATATGATGGCTACACCTTC
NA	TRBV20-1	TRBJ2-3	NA	CSAGTTDTQYF	TGCAGTGCCGGGACCACAGATACGCAGTATTTT
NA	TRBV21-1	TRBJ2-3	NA	CASSPGGGTGRDTQYF	TGTGCCAGCAGTCCCGGGGGAGGGACAGGGAGAGATACGCAGTATTTT
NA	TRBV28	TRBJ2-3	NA	CASSFAGGQYF	TGTGCCAGCAGTTTTGCGGGTGGGCAGTATTTT
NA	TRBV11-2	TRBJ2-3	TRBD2	CASSSSGDTQYF	TGTGCCAGCAGCTCTAGCGGAGATACGCAGTATTTT
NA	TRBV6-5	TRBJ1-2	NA	CASSYSLGPSYGYTF	TGTGCCAGCAGTTACTCGTTGGGCCCAAGCTATGGCTACACCTTC
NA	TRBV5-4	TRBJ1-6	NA	CASSLDYNSPLHF	TGTGCCAGCAGCTTGGACTATAATTCACCCCTCCACTTT
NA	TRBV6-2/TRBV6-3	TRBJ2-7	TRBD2	CASSFLTSGSAQYF	TGTGCCAGCAGTTTCCTAACTAGCGGGAGTGCGCAGTACTTC
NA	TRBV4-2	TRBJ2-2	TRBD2	CASSLHGLAGALSTGELFF	TGTGCCAGCAGCCTCCACGGCCTAGCGGGGGCCCTGAGCACCGGGGAGCTGTTTTTT